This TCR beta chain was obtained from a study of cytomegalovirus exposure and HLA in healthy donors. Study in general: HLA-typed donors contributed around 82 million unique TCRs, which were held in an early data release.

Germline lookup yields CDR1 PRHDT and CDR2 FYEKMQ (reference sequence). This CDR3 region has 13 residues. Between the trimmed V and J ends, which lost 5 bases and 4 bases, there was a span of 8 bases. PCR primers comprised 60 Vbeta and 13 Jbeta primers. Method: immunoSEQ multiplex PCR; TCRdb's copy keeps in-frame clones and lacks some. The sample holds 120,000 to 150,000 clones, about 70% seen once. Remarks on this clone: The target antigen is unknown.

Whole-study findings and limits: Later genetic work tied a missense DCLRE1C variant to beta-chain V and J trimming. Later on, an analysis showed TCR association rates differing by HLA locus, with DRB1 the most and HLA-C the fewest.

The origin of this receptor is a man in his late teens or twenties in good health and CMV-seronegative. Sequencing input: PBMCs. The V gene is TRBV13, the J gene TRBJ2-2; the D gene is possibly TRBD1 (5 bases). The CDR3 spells CASSIDSTGELFF. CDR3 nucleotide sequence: TGTGCCAGCAGCATCGACAGCACCGGGGAGCTGTTTTTT.